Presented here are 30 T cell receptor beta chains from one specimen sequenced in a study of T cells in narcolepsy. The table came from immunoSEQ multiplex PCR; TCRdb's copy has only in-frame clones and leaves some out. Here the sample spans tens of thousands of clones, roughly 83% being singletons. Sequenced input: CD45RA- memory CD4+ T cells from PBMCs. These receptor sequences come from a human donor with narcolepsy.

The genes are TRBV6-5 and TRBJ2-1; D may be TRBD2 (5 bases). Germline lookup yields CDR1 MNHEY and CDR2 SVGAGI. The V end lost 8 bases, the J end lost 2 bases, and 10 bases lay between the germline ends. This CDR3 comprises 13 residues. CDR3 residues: CASGTRPYNEQFF. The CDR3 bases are TGTGCCAGCGGTACTAGACCCTACAATGAGCAGTTCTTC.

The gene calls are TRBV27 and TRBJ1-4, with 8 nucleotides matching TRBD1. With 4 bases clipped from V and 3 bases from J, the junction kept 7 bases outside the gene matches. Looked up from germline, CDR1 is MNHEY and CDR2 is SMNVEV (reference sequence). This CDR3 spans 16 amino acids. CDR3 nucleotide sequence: TGTGCCAGCAGTTCTTTCGACAGGGGAGCTAATGAAAAACTGTTTTTT. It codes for CASSSFDRGANEKLFF.

The CDR3 is CASRSGDSAGETQYF. The CDR3 DNA sequence: TGTGCCAGCAGGTCCGGGGACTCCGCAGGGGAGACCCAGTACTTC. The chain carries TRBV6-5 and TRBJ2-5; maybe TRBD2 (6 bases). CDR1 is MNHEY, CDR2 SVGAGI, per germline. Between the trimmed V and J ends, which lost 6 bases and 5 bases, there was a span of 19 bases. The CDR3 is made up of 15 amino acids.

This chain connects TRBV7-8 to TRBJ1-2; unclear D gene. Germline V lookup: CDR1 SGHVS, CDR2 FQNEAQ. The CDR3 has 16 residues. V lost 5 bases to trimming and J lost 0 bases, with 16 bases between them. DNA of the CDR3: TGTGCCAGCAGCCTAGGGAGGAGGGCCACTAACTATGGCTACACCTTC. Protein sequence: CASSLGRRATNYGYTF.

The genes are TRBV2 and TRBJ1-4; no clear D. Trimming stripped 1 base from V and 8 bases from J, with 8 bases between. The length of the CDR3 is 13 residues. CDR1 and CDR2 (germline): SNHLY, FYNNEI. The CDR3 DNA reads TGTGCCAGCAGTGAAGGAGTGCCCGAAAAACTGTTTTTT. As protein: CASSEGVPEKLFF.

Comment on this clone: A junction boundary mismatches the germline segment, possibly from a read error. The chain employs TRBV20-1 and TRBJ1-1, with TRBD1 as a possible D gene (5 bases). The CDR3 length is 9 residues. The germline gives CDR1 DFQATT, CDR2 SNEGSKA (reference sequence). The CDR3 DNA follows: TGCAGTGCCCGAGAGGGGCGCATCTTT. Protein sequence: CSAREGRIF.

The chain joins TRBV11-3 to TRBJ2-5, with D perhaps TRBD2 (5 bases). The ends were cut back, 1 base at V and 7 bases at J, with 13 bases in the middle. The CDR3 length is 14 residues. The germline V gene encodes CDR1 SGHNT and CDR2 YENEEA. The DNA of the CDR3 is TGTGCCAGCAGCTTAGCGCCGGGAAAGGGGACCCAGTACTTC. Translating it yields CASSLAPGKGTQYF.

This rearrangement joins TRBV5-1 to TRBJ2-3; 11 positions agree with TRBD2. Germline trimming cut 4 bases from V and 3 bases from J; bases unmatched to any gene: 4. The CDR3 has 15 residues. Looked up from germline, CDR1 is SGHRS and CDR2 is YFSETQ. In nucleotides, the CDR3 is TGCGCCAGCAGCCGTACTAGCGGGAGAACAGATACGCAGTATTTT. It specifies CASSRTSGRTDTQYF.

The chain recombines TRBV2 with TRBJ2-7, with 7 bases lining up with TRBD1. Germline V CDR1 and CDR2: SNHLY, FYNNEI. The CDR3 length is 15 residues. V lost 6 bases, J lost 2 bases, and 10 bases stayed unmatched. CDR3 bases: TGTGCCAGCAGGGGGACAGTTGGAGGACCCTACGAGCAGTACTTC. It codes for CASRGTVGGPYEQYF.

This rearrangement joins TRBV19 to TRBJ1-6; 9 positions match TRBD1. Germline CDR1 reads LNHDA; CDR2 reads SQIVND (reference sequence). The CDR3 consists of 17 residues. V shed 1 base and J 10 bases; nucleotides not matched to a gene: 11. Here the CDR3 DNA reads TGTGCCAGTAGTATAGCAAGGGGGGGACAGGGACGATCACCCCTCCACTTT. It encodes CASSIARGGQGRSPLHF.

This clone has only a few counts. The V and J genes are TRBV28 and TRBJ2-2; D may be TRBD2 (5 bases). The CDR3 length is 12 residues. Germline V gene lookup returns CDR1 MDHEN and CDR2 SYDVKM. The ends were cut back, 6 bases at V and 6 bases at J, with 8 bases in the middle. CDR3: CASRVGAGELFF. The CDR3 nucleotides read TGTGCCAGCAGAGTGGGAGCCGGGGAGCTGTTTTTT.

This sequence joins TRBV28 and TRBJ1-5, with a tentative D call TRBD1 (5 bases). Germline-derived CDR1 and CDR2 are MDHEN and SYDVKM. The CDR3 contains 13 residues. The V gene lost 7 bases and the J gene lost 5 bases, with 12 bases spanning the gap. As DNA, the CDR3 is TGTGCCAGCACTTCGAGGGGCCATCAGCCCCAGCATTTT. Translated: CASTSRGHQPQHF.

CDR3 DNA sequence: TGTGCCAGCCGGGACGCCGCTAACTATGGCTACACCTTC. The encoded protein is CASRDAANYGYTF. The V call is TRBV19, the J call TRBJ1-2; tentative D call: TRBD1 (5 bases). Germline V gene sequence: CDR1 LNHDA, CDR2 SQIVND (reference sequence). The CDR3 runs to 13 residues. Deletions cut 9 bases from V and 0 bases from J, with 11 bases between.

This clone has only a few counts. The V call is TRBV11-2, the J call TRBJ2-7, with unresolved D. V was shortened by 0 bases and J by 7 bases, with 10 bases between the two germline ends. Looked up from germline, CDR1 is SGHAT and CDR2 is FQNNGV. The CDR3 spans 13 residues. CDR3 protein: CASSLDRPGEQYF. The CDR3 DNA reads TGTGCCAGCAGCTTAGATCGGCCCGGGGAGCAGTACTTC.

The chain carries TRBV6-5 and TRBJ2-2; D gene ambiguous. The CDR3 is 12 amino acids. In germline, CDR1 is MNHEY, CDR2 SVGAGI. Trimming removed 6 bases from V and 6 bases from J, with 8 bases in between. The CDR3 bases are TGTGCCAGCAGCCCGACTGCCGGGGAGCTGTTTTTT. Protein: CASSPTAGELFF.

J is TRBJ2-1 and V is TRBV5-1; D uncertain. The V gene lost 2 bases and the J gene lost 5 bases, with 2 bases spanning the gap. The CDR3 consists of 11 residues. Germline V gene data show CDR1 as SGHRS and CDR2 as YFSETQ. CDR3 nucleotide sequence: TGCGCCAGCAGCTTCGACAATGAGCAGTTCTTC. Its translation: CASSFDNEQFF.

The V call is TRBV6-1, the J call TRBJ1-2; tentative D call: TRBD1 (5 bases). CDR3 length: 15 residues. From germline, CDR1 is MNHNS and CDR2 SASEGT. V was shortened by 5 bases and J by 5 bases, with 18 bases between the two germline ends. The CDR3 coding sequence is TGTGCCAGCAGTCCAGGGAAAGGGATGGGATATGGCTACACCTTC. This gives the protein CASSPGKGMGYGYTF.

This CDR3 is CASSYFEPRNEQFF. CDR3 DNA sequence: TGTGCCAGCAGTTACTTCGAGCCACGGAATGAGCAGTTCTTC. The chain combines TRBV6-6 with TRBJ2-1; D ambiguous. Germline CDR1 reads MNHNY; CDR2 reads SVGAGI (reference sequence). The CDR3 length is 14 residues. V was clipped by 1 base and J by 7 bases, with 11 bases between them.

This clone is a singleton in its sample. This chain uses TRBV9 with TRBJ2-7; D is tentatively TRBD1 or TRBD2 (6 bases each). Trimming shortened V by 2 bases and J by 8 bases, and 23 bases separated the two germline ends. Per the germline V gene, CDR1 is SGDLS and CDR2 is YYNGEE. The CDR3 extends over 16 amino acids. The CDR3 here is CASSVGKGGTPTKQYF. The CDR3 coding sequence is TGTGCCAGCAGCGTGGGGAAGGGCGGGACACCCACGAAGCAGTACTTC.

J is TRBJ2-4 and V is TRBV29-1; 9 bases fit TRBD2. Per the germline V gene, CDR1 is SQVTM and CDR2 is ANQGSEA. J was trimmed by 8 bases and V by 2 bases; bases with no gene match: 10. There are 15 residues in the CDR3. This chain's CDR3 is CSVEIAGGPPDIQYF. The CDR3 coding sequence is TGCAGCGTTGAAATCGCGGGAGGGCCTCCTGACATTCAGTACTTC.

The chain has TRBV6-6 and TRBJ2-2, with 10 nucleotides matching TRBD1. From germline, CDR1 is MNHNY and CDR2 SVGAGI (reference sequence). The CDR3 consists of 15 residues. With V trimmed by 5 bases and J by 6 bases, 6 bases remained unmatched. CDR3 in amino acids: CASSNRDRGAGELFF. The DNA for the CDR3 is TGTGCCAGCAGTAACCGGGACAGGGGCGCCGGGGAGCTGTTTTTT.

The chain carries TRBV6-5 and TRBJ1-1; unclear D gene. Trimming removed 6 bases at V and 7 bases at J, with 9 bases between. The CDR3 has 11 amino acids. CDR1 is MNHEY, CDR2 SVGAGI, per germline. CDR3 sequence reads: CASRRDNEAFF. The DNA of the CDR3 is TGTGCCAGCAGACGGGATAATGAAGCTTTCTTT.

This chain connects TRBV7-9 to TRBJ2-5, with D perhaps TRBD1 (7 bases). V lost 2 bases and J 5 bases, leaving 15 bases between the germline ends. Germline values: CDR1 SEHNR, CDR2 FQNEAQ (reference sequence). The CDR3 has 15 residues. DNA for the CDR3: TGTGCCAGCAGCTTACAGGGGGGATTAGGGGAGACCCAGTACTTC. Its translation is CASSLQGGLGETQYF.

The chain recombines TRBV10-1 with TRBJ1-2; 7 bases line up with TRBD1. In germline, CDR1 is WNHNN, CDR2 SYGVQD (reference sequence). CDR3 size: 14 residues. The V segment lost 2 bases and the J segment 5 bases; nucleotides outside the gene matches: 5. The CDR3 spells CASSESRGRYGYTF. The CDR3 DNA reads TGCGCCAGCAGTGAGAGCAGGGGGAGGTATGGCTACACCTTC.

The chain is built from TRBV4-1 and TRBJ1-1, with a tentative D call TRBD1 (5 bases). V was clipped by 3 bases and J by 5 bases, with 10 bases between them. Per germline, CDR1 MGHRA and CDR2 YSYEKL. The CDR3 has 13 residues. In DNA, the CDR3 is TGCGCCAGCAGCCACGGGGGGGGGACTGAAGCTTTCTTT. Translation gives CASSHGGGTEAFF.

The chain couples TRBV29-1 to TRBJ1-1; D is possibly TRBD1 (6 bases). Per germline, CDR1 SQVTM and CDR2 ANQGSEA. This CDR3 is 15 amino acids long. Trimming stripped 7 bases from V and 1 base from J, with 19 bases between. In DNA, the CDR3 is TGCAGCGCGGCAGGGGCCCAGCCAACGAACACTGAAGCTTTCTTT. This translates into CSAAGAQPTNTEAFF.

Here the CDR3 DNA reads TGTGCCAGCAGTTTAGACTATCAAGAGACCCAGTACTTC. The encoded protein is CASSLDYQETQYF. The chain carries TRBV27 and TRBJ2-5; TRBD2 is a possible D gene (5 bases). CDR3 length equals 13 residues. Germline V gene sequence: CDR1 MNHEY, CDR2 SMNVEV (reference sequence). V was trimmed by 2 bases and J by 2 bases, leaving 6 bases between them.

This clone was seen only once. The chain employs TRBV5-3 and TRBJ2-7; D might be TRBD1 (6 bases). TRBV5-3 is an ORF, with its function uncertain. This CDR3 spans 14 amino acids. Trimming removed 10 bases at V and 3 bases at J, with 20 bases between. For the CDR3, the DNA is TGTGCCGAGGGGGACGGAGGACAGAGCTACGAGCAGTACTTC. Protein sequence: CAEGDGGQSYEQYF.

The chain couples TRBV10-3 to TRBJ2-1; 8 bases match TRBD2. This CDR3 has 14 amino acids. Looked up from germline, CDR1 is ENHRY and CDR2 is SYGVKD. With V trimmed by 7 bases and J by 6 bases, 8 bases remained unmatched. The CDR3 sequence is CAITTGGTSNEQFF. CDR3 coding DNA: TGTGCCATCACTACCGGGGGGACTAGCAATGAGCAGTTCTTC.

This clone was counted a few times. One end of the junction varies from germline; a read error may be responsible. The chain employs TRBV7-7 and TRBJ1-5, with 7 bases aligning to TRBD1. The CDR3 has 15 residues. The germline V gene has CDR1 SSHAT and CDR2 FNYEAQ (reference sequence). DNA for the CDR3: TGTGCTAGCAGCTCCGGGACAGCTAGCAATCAGCCCCAGCATTTT. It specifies CASSSGTASNQPQHF. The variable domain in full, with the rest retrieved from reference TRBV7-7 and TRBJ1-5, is GAGVSQSPRYKVTKRGQDVTLRCDPISSHATLYWYQQALGQGPEFLTYFNYEAQPDKSGLPSDRFSAERPEGSISTLTIQRTEQRDSAMYRCASSSGTASNQPQHFGDGTRLSIL.